A selection of T cell receptor beta chains follows, all from one sample in a study of OX40 agonist ivuxolimab in advanced cancers. Only in-frame clones appear in the TCRdb table, and some are missing; sequencing was by immunoSEQ multiplex PCR. The sample lists about 82,000 clones; just under 95% were seen once. The sample consisted of CD4+ or CD8+ T cells sorted from blood, taken in a trial of the OX40 agonist ivuxolimab. The receptors were sampled from an adult with an advanced solid tumor such as melanoma, head and neck, liver or kidney cancer. Each CDR3 is given with its conserved first and last residue. D genes are given only for firm matches. Clone size is given for some rows only: seen once, a few or many times, or a class if the clone is expanded.

-	15	TRBJ2-1	TRBD2	TRBV30	TGTGCCTGGAGTGTACTCGGGAGGCTCTACAATGAGCAGTTCTTC	CAWSVLGRLYNEQFF
-	16	TRBJ2-3	TRBD1	TRBV5-1	TGCGCCAGCAGCACAAAACCAGGACAGGGCACAGATACGCAGTATTTT	CASSTKPGQGTDTQYF
-	16	TRBJ2-3	TRBD2	TRBV15	TGTGCCACCAGCAGAGGAAGCGGGGGGGCCACAGATACGCAGTATTTT	CATSRGSGGATDTQYF
-	13	TRBJ1-1	TRBD1	TRBV6-4	TGTGCCAGCAGAACTGGACAGGGTACTGAAGCTTTCTTT	CASRTGQGTEAFF
-	13	TRBJ1-2	TRBD1	TRBV6-5	TGTGCCAGCAGTACCCGGGACAGGGCTGGCTACACCTTC	CASSTRDRAGYTF
-	15	TRBJ2-7	TRBD2	TRBV9	TGTGCCAGCAGCGTAAGAAGCGGGAGTCCCTACGAGCAGTACTTC	CASSVRSGSPYEQYF
-	15	TRBJ2-3	TRBD2	TRBV19	TGTGCCAGTAGTCCCACAGCGGGGGGGCTCGATACGCAGTATTTT	CASSPTAGGLDTQYF
once	14	TRBJ1-1	TRBD1	TRBV6-5	TGTGCCAGCAGTTACGCAGGGGGGAACACTGAAGCTTTCTTT	CASSYAGGNTEAFF
-	15	TRBJ2-1	-	TRBV5-4	TGTGCCAGCAGCCCCCGGCAGGCTAGCGTGAATGAGCAGTTCTTC	CASSPRQASVNEQFF
-	13	TRBJ1-1	-	TRBV10-3	TGTGCCATCAGTGATTGGGCGAACACTGAAGCTTTCTTT	CAISDWANTEAFF
-	14	TRBJ1-3	-	TRBV30	TGTGCCTTGCTGGACTGGAGCTCTGGAAACACCATATATTTT	CALLDWSSGNTIYF
once	15	TRBJ2-3	TRBD1	TRBV6-1	TGTGCCAGCTGGGAACAGGGGGCGTATGCAGATACGCAGTATTTT	CASWEQGAYADTQYF
-	15	TRBJ2-3	-	TRBV9	TGTGCCAGCAGCAAATCAGGACAGAGCACAGATACGCAGTATTTT	CASSKSGQSTDTQYF
-	14	TRBJ2-3	TRBD1	TRBV5-8	TGTGCCAGCAGCCGCCGACAGGGAACAGATACGCAGTATTTT	CASSRRQGTDTQYF
-	15	TRBJ2-2	TRBD1	TRBV6-4	TGTGCCACCAGGGCAGGGACAGCCAACACCGGGGAGCTGTTTTTT	CATRAGTANTGELFF
-	11	TRBJ1-1	-	TRBV30	TGTGCCTGGACCCTTAACACTGAAGCTTTCTTT	CAWTLNTEAFF
-	10	TRBJ2-7	-	TRBV21-1	TGTGCCAGCAGAGGTCGGGAGCAGTACTTC	CASRGREQYF
-	16	TRBJ1-4	-	TRBV7-2	TGTGCCAGCAGCTTAGCGTGGGCAGCAACTAATGAAAAACTGTTTTTT	CASSLAWAATNEKLFF
-	15	TRBJ2-2	TRBD2	TRBV9	TGTGCCAGCAGCGTAGCGGGGGGGCCGTACGGGGAGCTGTTTTTT	CASSVAGGPYGELFF
-	16	TRBJ2-4	-	TRBV6-5	TGTGCCAGCAGTTACTCGTCTCAGCTAGCCAAAAACATTCAGTACTTC	CASSYSSQLAKNIQYF
-	16	TRBJ2-5	TRBD2	TRBV30	TGTGCCTGGAGTGCGGCTAGCGGGGGGGCCCTAGAGACCCAGTACTTC	CAWSAASGGALETQYF
-	13	TRBJ1-2	TRBD1	TRBV10-2	TGCGCCAGCAGTGGACAGGGTAACTCTGGCTACACCTTC	CASSGQGNSGYTF
-	16	TRBJ1-5	-	TRBV7-8	TGTGCCAGCAGCTTAGGTGAAGGGGCGCGGTATCAGCCCCAGCATTTT	CASSLGEGARYQPQHF
-	14	TRBJ2-5	TRBD2	TRBV19	TGTGCCAGTAGTATCTCGGGGGGGCGAGAGACCCAGTACTTC	CASSISGGRETQYF
-	16	TRBJ2-3	-	TRBV11-1	TGTGCCAGCAGCCCACCAGGGACGGCGAACACAGATACGCAGTATTTT	CASSPPGTANTDTQYF
once	14	TRBJ1-1	-	TRBV6-6	TGTGCCAGCAGGGACACAGGGACCAACACTGAAGCTTTCTTT	CASRDTGTNTEAFF
-	16	TRBJ1-2	-	TRBV4-1	TGCGCCAGCAGCCAAGATCCTTGGGCAGGGTGGGGTGGCTACACCTTC	CASSQDPWAGWGGYTF
-	13	TRBJ2-5	-	TRBV6-5	TGTGCCAGCAGTAAACGGTATGATGAGACCCAGTACTTC	CASSKRYDETQYF
few	15	TRBJ1-3	-	TRBV5-5	TGTGCCAGCAGTCGGGACTGGGCCTCTGGAAACACCATATATTTT	CASSRDWASGNTIYF
-	15	TRBJ2-6	-	TRBV10-2	TGCGCCAGCAGGGTAGATCTCTCTGGGGCCAACGTCCTGACTTTC	CASRVDLSGANVLTF
-	15	TRBJ1-2	-	TRBV15	TGTGCCACCAGCAGAGATCATGGGACTAACTATGGCTACACCTTC	CATSRDHGTNYGYTF
-	14	TRBJ2-7	-	TRBV6-6	TGTGCCAGCAGAGCTCGGGGACAAAGCTACGAGCAGTACTTC	CASRARGQSYEQYF